This T cell receptor (beta chain) was recovered during a study of T cell responses to AZD1222 COVID-19 vaccine (dated by TCRdb to the early 2020s). Describing the broader study: Because spike-specific TCR depth and breadth did not differ between the two schedules, AZD1222 recipients who got a second dose at roughly 4 weeks were pooled with those who got a second dose at roughly 12 weeks. TCR sequencing was performed for 230 to 250 trial participants, of whom around 200 were given two doses of AZD1222 and around 26 were given two doses of MenACWY control vaccine. Trial participants were enrolled by age into subgroups of 18-55, 56-69 and 70-plus years, and about 150, 27 and 61 TCR-sequenced participants, respectively, were included in these subgroups. What the study reported, not specific to this receptor: Spike-specific TCR breadth and depth rose significantly after two AZD1222 doses compared with day 0 and with MenACWY recipients. In the small 56-69-year group, the increase in depth fell short of significance, most likely because of low power. Most participants were white British and females outnumbered males, and the authors suggested that clonal diversity may have been underestimated. The whole spike protein was spanned by vaccine-associated CD4 TCRs, and dominant responses were seen in regions 160-218 and 743-854. No day 14 peak-response samples were available, so repertoires were characterized only after the peak T cell response. Nearly half of unique spike-specific TCRs reportedly recognized epitopes outside regions mutated in the B.1.351 and B.1.1.7 variants. Conclusions about previously exposed vaccinees were limited because only six AZD1222 recipients were SARS-CoV-2 seropositive at baseline.

With regard to this clone: The clone's antigen remains unknown. Base qualities are not at hand, and no much larger clone is one base apart.

A distance of 12 bases separates the germline ends of V and J, which lose 3 bases and 1 base respectively. From a lookup of the germline V gene, CDR1 and CDR2 are SGDLS and YYNGEE. The CDR3 goes from the cysteine to the phenylalanine over 15 residues. Here the CDR3 DNA is all that survives: 45 bases in frame from base 1. The CDR3 regions of human TCRbeta chains were subjected to immunosequencing. Turning to the authors' computational methods: TCRs in the repertoires were compared against a reference library of SARS-CoV-2-specific TCRs that had been generated with the MIRA antigen-specificity platform. Breadth was defined as the fraction of unique TCRs that were SARS-CoV-2-associated, and depth was defined as the fraction of total T cells that were SARS-CoV-2-associated. Using the MIRA data, every spike-specific TCR was mapped to the spike region that the TCR reacted to and assigned to either a CD4 or a CD8 class. Log10-transformed breadth and depth values were compared by one-way ANOVA with Sidak's multiple comparisons tests. TCRdb retrieved this table from immuneACCESS and kept in-frame rearrangements only. Not all clones are present; in checked studies, unresolved V genes account for under half, and no reason is known for the remainder. V and J calls and clone size come straight from that table; D and trimming were deduced from the DNA. The table for this sample lists about 120,000 clones; 75% to 95% of them were counted only once. The ten largest clones add up to less than 6.5% of the sample.

The time point label for this specimen denotes: baseline before first vaccination. Vaccinee samples were obtained from the UK trials COV001 and COV002, which included a single-blind randomized controlled phase 2/3 trial of AZD1222 (ChAdOx1 nCoV-19) in healthy adults. For TCRbeta chain sequencing, PBMC samples were collected from trial participants at day 0 and at day 28 after the second dose. The sequence came from an adult in good health. The sequence joins TRBV9 to TRBJ2-3, and possibly TRBD2, on 6 matching bases. Material: peripheral blood, obtained on day 0 of AZD1222 vaccination. This receptor carries the CDR3 CASSDGTQRTDTQYF. The bases are TGTGCCAGCAGCGATGGGACTCAACGCACAGATACGCAGTATTTT. The CDR3 plus the reference TRBV9 and TRBJ2-3 genes for the other parts give the full variable domain: DSGVTQTPKHLITATGQRVTLRCSPRSGDLSVYWYQQSLDQGLQFLIQYYNGEERAKGNILERFSAQQFPDLHSELNLSSLELGDSALYFCASSDGTQRTDTQYFGPGTRLTVL.